The T cell receptor (beta chain) described here comes from a study of identical twins. The V gene's germline CDR1 is DFQATT and CDR2 SNEGSKA (reference sequence). The CDR3 is 15 residues long. With V trimmed by 3 bases and J by 0 bases, 3 bases remained unmatched. TCRdb fed the 5' RACE reads into MiXCR, producing one record per CDR3 protein. This table holds approximately 530,000 distinct CDR3 sequences, around 22% found once. These data were also filed under a second study, of yellow fever vaccine responses in identical twins.

The sequence was obtained from a woman in her late teens or twenties in good health. The sample consisted of CD4+ T cells sorted from blood. V gene TRBV20-1 combines with J gene TRBJ2-3; 10 bases line up with TRBD2. The CDR3 is CSASKTSGSTDTQYF. The CDR3 bases are TGCAGTGCTAGCAAGACTAGCGGGAGCACAGATACGCAGTATTTT.